This T cell receptor beta chain was captured in a study of cytomegalovirus exposure and HLA in healthy donors (dated by TCRdb to 2016 to 2017). In the study overall: An earlier analysis of about 530 of the donors reported 276 Gb of sequence data and 117 million unique TCR beta sequences obtained from 150 million to 200 million T cells. Among a few hundred genotyped donors of the cohort, an average of about 240,000 unique TCR beta nucleotide sequences were sequenced per donor, roughly 20% of them non-productive. In an earlier analysis of a few hundred of the donors, high-throughput TCR beta sequencing was used to judge whether each TCR beta V gene segment behaved as functional or pseudogenic. HLA typing included class I and class II loci at four-digit resolution. A handful of DR-DQ haplotypes were handled as single units for association and clustering because linkage in the cohort was strong. The aim of the study was to test whether cataloging public T cell receptors could identify signatures of past pathogen exposure. The genetic ancestry cluster associated with self-reported Caucasian donors included approximately 85% of the 300 to 400 genotyped donors. To predict cytomegalovirus infection status, the study combined high-throughput TCR immunosequencing, statistical association of individual TCRs with disease status, and machine learning. The number of typed donors differed by locus: roughly 629-630 for A, B, C, DRB1 and DQB1; some 540 for DQA1; 600 to 610 for DPA1; and around 490 for DPB1. A later genetic analysis took genome-wide SNP genotypes for about three fifths of the 666 donors and used that subset as a discovery cohort. The study used immunosequencing to profile the T cell repertoires of some 600 subjects and linked those repertoires to cytomegalovirus serostatus. Roughly 300 gigabases of sequencing data and around 85 million unique TCR sequences made up an early release that covered approximately 650 HLA-typed donors. Every repertoire in the discovery cohort had been generated on one and the same sequencing platform. Donor age, sex, ethnicity and CMV serostatus were collected together with the repertoire data. The later analysis used no new phenotypic data to find candidate immune exposures, relying instead on TCR beta sequences and their occurrence across donors. A separate validation cohort of roughly 110 different subjects was used in addition to the approximately 640-subject first cohort. A later analysis re-examined previously published TCR beta repertoires from about 700 donors and added high-resolution HLA genotyping to investigate patterns of TCR occurrence. Study-level results and caveats: Linkage disequilibrium might explain the correlated functional status among segregating V segments, but an unknown experimental factor could not be excluded. Seventeen rarely observed V segments, including chromosome 9 orphons, were excluded from the earlier analysis of just under 600 of the donors because counts were too low. A further reported finding was that TCR beta sequences accurately predicted the HLA-A and HLA-B alleles for most subjects in the first cohort. In a later genetic analysis, fewer N-insertions in productive TCRs were reported among donors in an Asian-associated ancestry cluster than the roughly 670-donor mean. Strong co-occurrence of HLA alleles, especially DR and DQ, made assigning TCR associations to individual alleles difficult. In a later analysis, about 17,000 TCR beta sequences were associated with specific HLA alleles at a false discovery rate of 0.05. This cohort had only TCR beta chains sequenced, and the lack of alpha or paired-chain data limited which features could be detected. The authors suggested that the approach could potentially be generalized to other disease states and immunological phenotypes. Three of the identified cytomegalovirus-associated TCR beta chains were confirmed in vitro to be specific for cytomegalovirus antigens. A total of 164 TCR beta chains were listed by the study as associated with cytomegalovirus. V-gene and J-gene trimming of TCR beta chains was associated with a missense DCLRE1C variant in a later genetic analysis, and the association was replicated in an independent cohort. In a later analysis, TCR association rates were found to vary across HLA loci, with the most associated TCRs seen for DRB1 alleles and the fewest for HLA-C alleles. In a later analysis, HLA-associated TCR beta chains showed more clonal expansion and lower generation probabilities than non-associated chains that were equally common. A later analysis found that most CMV-associated TCR beta chains appeared HLA-restricted, with HLA associations seemingly driven largely by CMV exposure. Because HLA typing was missing for some donors at each locus, association tests included only the typed subset. The classifier was reported to diagnose cytomegalovirus status with high specificity and sensitivity in both the original cohort and the validation cohort. While some public TCRs were present in many individuals, most TCR sequences turned up only very rarely across donors. In an earlier analysis of approximately 600 of the donors, most TCR beta V segments were observed in productive rearrangements about 90% or about 30% of the time, broadly matching IMGT annotations. Roughly uniform sequencing depth across donors was assumed in presence/absence analyses, although this assumption may not hold. The sequencing pipeline was judged likely to have produced a cluster of highly shared sequence variants as a technical artifact. The only immune exposure information available for the cohort was CMV serostatus. Some IMGT-functional V segments, including TRBV6-2 and TRBV6-3, could not be told apart with the 87-base-pair reads, so those segments were excluded. A later analysis reported that several top co-occurrence clusters appeared linked to parvovirus B19, influenza, CMV and Epstein-Barr virus.

Note on this clone: Its target antigen remains unknown. Base qualities are missing; no much larger clone stands one base away.

At the junction V is shortened by 2 bases and J by 3 bases, with 14 bases in between. CDR3 length: 16 amino acids, cysteine to phenylalanine. Just CDR3 DNA is preserved here, 48 bases in frame from base 1. In the germline V gene, CDR1 corresponds to MGHRA and CDR2 to YSYEKL. The library came from the immunoSEQ multiplex PCR assay. The multiplex PCR relied on a mix of 60 forward primers for TCR Vbeta segments and 13 reverse primers for TCR Jbeta segments. The CDR3 region of rearranged TCR beta genes was amplified from genomic DNA with a multiplex PCR assay. On the Illumina HiSeq System, the amplified TCR beta libraries were sequenced as 87-base-pair reads. Per the original workflow: Across the 500 to 750 repertoires, a later analysis counted 78 million or so unique TCR beta chains, 9.5 million to 13 million of which were shared by at least two donors. To remove PCR and sequencing errors, raw reads were error-corrected and collapsed into unique sequences using a nearest-neighbor algorithm that merged closely related sequences. CDR3 sequences were aligned to IMGT reference sequences to assign V, D and J gene segments. For a sequence to be retained, a match of at least six nucleotides to both a V gene segment and a J gene segment was required. Rearrangements were called productive when the CDR3 lacked stop codons and stayed in frame with V and J; all others were non-productive. Following IMGT convention, CDR3 was defined as the stretch from the second conserved V-encoded cysteine to the conserved J-encoded phenylalanine. Sequences without an unambiguous match to a single V gene segment were excluded from the earlier analysis of 450 to 750 of the donors. An earlier analysis of roughly 590 of the donors called V segments functional above 56.7% productive rearrangements and segregating when the between-donor standard deviation exceeded 5%. A statistical classification framework was built to diagnose cytomegalovirus status from the catalog of TCR beta chain sequences. In a later analysis, TCR nucleotide sequences were compared against IMGT/GENE-DB human TR gene sequences so that V and J genes could be assigned. The TCRdist pipeline was used in a later analysis to assign CDR3 sequences and most-parsimonious VDJ recombination scenarios. In a later analysis, each TCR beta chain was defined by its CDR3 amino acid sequence together with its V-gene family, and reads without a unique V-gene family were excluded. A later analysis removed 592 highly shared, low-generation-probability nucleotide sequences to deal with suspected cross-contamination and a sequencing artifact. In a later analysis, a clonal expansion index for each public chain was calculated from normalized within-repertoire ranks of inferred template counts. A later analysis computed generation probabilities with a VDJ recombination model fitted to out-of-frame rearrangements, and checked the results against IGoR. In a later analysis, hypergeometric tests were used to score TCR-TCR, TCR-HLA and TCR-CMV co-occurrence, with a repertoire-size bias correction applied to TCR pairs. To estimate false discovery rates, a later analysis permuted the HLA or CMV assignments 20 times. A later analysis grouped co-occurring TCRs with DBSCAN, adding TCRdist sequence similarity when clustering within HLA-allele-positive subsets. Repertoires with fewer than 30,000 or more than 120,000 public chains, plus five repertoires with anomalous nucleotide sharing, were excluded from co-occurrence clustering. Entries here come from immuneACCESS through TCRdb and include only in-frame sequences with V and J called. Some clones fail to appear in such tables; in the studies checked, an unresolved V gene covers under half of the shortfall, and the cause of the remainder is unknown. V and J calls plus clone size are reproduced from that table; the DNA served to infer D and trimming. In this sample the table shows about 93,000 clones, 80% of which occur a single time. The top ten clones comprise about 6.8% of the sample.

The cohort was made up of about 670 healthy bone marrow donors. All cohort members were sampled while nominally healthy, although unrecorded immune exposures were likely present. The donor tested CMV seronegative, placing the donor among the 350 to 400 seronegative members of the cohort. A peripheral blood sample was provided by each donor, and peripheral blood mononuclear cells were used for TCR beta sequencing. The Qiagen DNeasy Blood Extraction Kit was used to extract genomic DNA from the blood cell samples. The rearrangement combines TRBV4-1 with TRBJ2-1, with TRBD1 as a weak D call on 6 bases. The source material was PBMCs. The TCR sequence derives from a man younger than 45 in good health and CMV-seronegative. At the DNA level, the sequence is TGCGCCAGCAGCCAACCACGACAGGACATCTACAATGAGCAGTTCTTC. This gives the protein CASSQPRQDIYNEQFF.